The 26 T cell receptor beta chains in this list originate from one sample, sequenced in a study of blood T cell repertoires in COVID-19 (dated by TCRdb to the early 2020s). The protocol used for the library was the immunoSEQ multiplex PCR assay. TCRdb took this table from immuneACCESS and kept in-frame rearrangements with V and J called. Such tables lack part of the clones; where checked against another copy, unresolved V genes explain under half of the gap, and the rest is unexplained. Counted in this sample were a few hundred thousand clones; roughly 85% of them appeared once. The ten biggest clones cover approximately 5.2% of the sample. Sequenced sample: PBMCs or T cells enriched from blood (not recorded which). These receptors all come from a woman between 25 and 40 years old who had recovered from COVID-19.

The chain carries TRBV7-2 and TRBJ1-1; TRBD1 agrees at 11 bases. This CDR3 contains 13 residues. Germline values: CDR1 SGHTA, CDR2 FQGNSA. After removal of 0 bases from V and 11 bases from J, the junction contained 2 bases not matched to a gene. The CDR3 DNA follows: TGTGCCAGCAGCTTAGCCCGGACAGGGGGCGCTTTCTTT. Amino acids: CASSLARTGGAFF.

The chain is built from TRBV2 and TRBJ2-2; weak D call: TRBD2 (5 bases). This CDR3 has 13 amino acids. CDR1 and CDR2 (germline): SNHLY, FYNNEI. The ends were cut back, 11 bases at V and 7 bases at J, with 17 bases in the middle. The CDR3 DNA sequence: TGTGCCTCCAGCGGTAGCGATGGCGGGGAGCTGTTTTTT. Protein: CASSGSDGGELFF.

This CDR3 is CATSRGGGLMNTEAFF. CDR3 DNA sequence: TGTGCCACCAGCAGAGGTGGGGGCTTAATGAACACTGAAGCTTTCTTT. The J gene is TRBJ1-1, the V gene TRBV15; perhaps TRBD1 as D (6 bases). The CDR3 covers 16 residues. The V end was cut by 1 base, the J end by 0 bases, with 12 bases between. Germline assignment: CDR1 LNHNV and CDR2 YYDKDF (reference sequence).

CDR3 sequence reads: CAWLAGRQGMNTEAFF. Here the CDR3 DNA reads TGTGCCTGGCTGGCGGGGAGACAGGGAATGAACACTGAAGCTTTCTTT. The V and J genes are TRBV30 and TRBJ1-1; TRBD1 matches at 7 bases. Trimming took 5 bases from V and 0 from J; bases not matched to a gene: 12. The CDR3 runs 16 residues. Germline CDR1 GTSNPN, CDR2 SVGIG (reference sequence).

This clone has just one count. The rearrangement links TRBV6-6 to TRBJ1-1; 8 bases fit TRBD1. J lost 4 bases, V lost 4 bases, and 8 bases had no gene match. Germline lookup yields CDR1 MNHNY and CDR2 SVGAGI (reference sequence). CDR3 length equals 15 residues. The CDR3 protein is CASSWGDRLSTEAFF. CDR3 nucleotide sequence: TGTGCCAGCAGTTGGGGGGACAGGCTCAGCACTGAAGCTTTCTTT.

In its sample, this clone was seen a few times. The chain employs TRBV9 and TRBJ1-3, with 7 bases that match TRBD1. V was clipped by 0 bases and J by 2 bases; unmatched bases: 2. CDR1 SGDLS and CDR2 YYNGEE come from the germline V gene. This CDR3 region has 15 residues. The CDR3 DNA follows: TGTGCCAGCAGCGTAGACAGGGGACCTGGAAACACCATATATTTT. This translates into CASSVDRGPGNTIYF.

V usage is TRBV19 and J usage is TRBJ1-1, with 7 bases aligning to TRBD1. Trimming at V came to 9 bases and at J to 0 bases, leaving 4 bases not matched to a gene. Looked up from germline, CDR1 is LNHDA and CDR2 is SQIVND (reference sequence). The CDR3 is 13 amino acids. The CDR3 DNA reads as TGTGCCAGCGGGGACAGACTGAACACTGAAGCTTTCTTT. Protein sequence: CASGDRLNTEAFF.

This sequence joins TRBV30 and TRBJ2-1, with 10 bases matching TRBD1. This CDR3 contains 15 residues. With V trimmed by 3 bases and J by 4 bases, 6 bases remained unmatched. Germline V gene sequence: CDR1 GTSNPN, CDR2 SVGIG (reference sequence). This CDR3 is CAWRLKGQGYNEQFF. CDR3 nucleotides: TGTGCCTGGAGACTAAAGGGACAGGGGTACAATGAGCAGTTCTTC.

DNA for the CDR3: TGTGCCAGCAGTTTACTCTCCGGCAGGGGGAATTCCTACGAGCAGTACTTC. It encodes CASSLLSGRGNSYEQYF. This chain uses TRBV27 with TRBJ2-7, with 7 bases matching TRBD1. CDR3 size: 17 residues. The J segment lost 1 base and the V segment lost 2 bases, leaving 11 bases of the junction unmatched. Germline V lookup: CDR1 MNHEY, CDR2 SMNVEV (reference sequence).

This clone was counted once. The chain couples TRBV4-3 to TRBJ2-5; D perhaps matches TRBD2 (6 bases). Per germline, CDR1 LGHNA and CDR2 YSLEER. The V end was cut by 1 base, the J end by 5 bases, with 14 bases between. The CDR3 is made up of 15 amino acids. CDR3 DNA sequence: TGCGCCAGCAGCCAAGGCGTTGGGGGGAGGGAGACCCAGTACTTC. Translation: CASSQGVGGRETQYF.

The chain combines TRBV18 with TRBJ2-1, with 14 bases fitting TRBD2. Looked up from germline, CDR1 is KGHSH and CDR2 is LQKENI. V shed 4 bases and J 0 bases; nucleotides not matched to a gene: 11. The CDR3 totals 20 residues. The CDR3 loop reads CASSLTKGLAGGNSYNEQFF. CDR3 sequence (DNA): TGTGCCAGCTCACTTACTAAAGGACTAGCGGGGGGAAACTCCTACAATGAGCAGTTCTTC.

The chain employs TRBV3-1 (or the pseudogene TRBV3-2) and TRBJ1-5; 7 bases line up with TRBD1. Germline assignment: CDR1 LGHDT and CDR2 YNNKEL (reference sequence). The CDR3 sequence is 13 residues long. J was trimmed by 4 bases and V by 4 bases; bases with no gene match: 1. CDR3 sequence: CASSPDRNQPQHF. The CDR3 bases are TGTGCCAGCAGCCCGGACAGGAATCAGCCCCAGCATTTT.

This chain joins TRBV5-6 and TRBJ1-1, with 9 bases matching TRBD1. The germline CDR1 and CDR2 sequences are SGHDT and YYEEEE. This CDR3 comprises 15 residues. V dropped 0 bases and J dropped 5; count of bases not matched to a gene: 5. As DNA, the CDR3 is TGTGCCAGCAGCTTGGGAAACAGGGGGCAAACTGAAGCTTTCTTT. It codes for CASSLGNRGQTEAFF.

J is TRBJ1-4 and V is TRBV19, with D unresolved. This CDR3 has 14 amino acids. Between the trimmed V and J ends, which lost 2 bases and 0 bases, there was a span of 4 bases. The germline V gene has CDR1 LNHDA and CDR2 SQIVND (reference sequence). The CDR3 bases are TGTGCCAGTAGTATACGGGCAACTAATGAAAAACTGTTTTTT. The encoded protein is CASSIRATNEKLFF.

J is TRBJ2-1 and V is TRBV3-1 (or the pseudogene TRBV3-2); 7 bases line up with TRBD1. Germline trimming cut 2 bases from V and 3 bases from J; bases unmatched to any gene: 7. There are 16 residues in the CDR3. CDR1 and CDR2 (germline): LGHDT, YNNKEL (reference sequence). The CDR3 sequence is CASSQRDRVIYNEQFF. For the CDR3, the DNA is TGTGCCAGCAGCCAAAGGGACAGAGTTATCTACAATGAGCAGTTCTTC.

The gene calls are TRBV7-6 and TRBJ2-1; 10 bases are a match to TRBD1. V dropped 5 bases and J dropped 6; count of bases not matched to a gene: 10. The CDR3 consists of 16 residues. Germline assignment: CDR1 SGHVS and CDR2 FNYEAQ. CDR3 region: CASSPVGTGVGNEQFF. The CDR3 bases are TGTGCCAGCAGCCCCGTCGGGACAGGGGTGGGCAATGAGCAGTTCTTC.

This sequence joins TRBV12-3 or TRBV12-4 and TRBJ1-2; tentatively, D is TRBD1 (5 bases). V was trimmed by 7 bases and J by 4 bases, leaving 13 bases between them. The CDR3 extends over 13 amino acids. CDR3 nucleotides: TGTGCCAGCACGGGGGTTCGGGGCTATGGCTACACCTTC. This gives the protein CASTGVRGYGYTF.

The V gene is TRBV30, the J gene TRBJ1-6; 10 positions match TRBD1. Germline CDR1 GTSNPN, CDR2 SVGIG (reference sequence). Germline trimming cut 1 base from V and 8 bases from J; bases unmatched to any gene: 2. This CDR3 spans 14 amino acids. CDR3 sequence: CAWSGQGAYSPLHF. CDR3 in DNA: TGTGCCTGGAGTGGACAGGGGGCCTATTCACCCCTCCACTTT.

The chain combines TRBV5-6 with TRBJ1-5, with D perhaps matching TRBD1 (6 bases). Trimming left V 4 bases short and J 11 bases short, with 25 bases between. Germline V gene data show CDR1 as SGHDT and CDR2 as YYEEEE. This CDR3 spans 16 amino acids. DNA for the CDR3: TGTGCCAGCAGCCAAGGGGGGGGCACCTTTGGAGGGGCCCAGCATTTT. Translating it yields CASSQGGGTFGGAQHF.

This sequence joins TRBV4-1 and TRBJ1-6; TRBD1 agrees at 10 bases. Losses at the gene ends were 5 bases for V and 10 bases for J; bases not matched to a gene: 5. The germline V gene encodes CDR1 MGHRA and CDR2 YSYEKL. This CDR3 is built from 14 residues. CDR3 amino acids: CASSTGQGRSPLHF. Written as DNA, the CDR3 is TGCGCCAGCAGCACGGGACAGGGGAGGTCACCCCTCCACTTT.

J is TRBJ2-5 and V is TRBV7-9; D remains ambiguous. CDR1 is SEHNR and CDR2 is FQNEAQ in the germline V gene (reference sequence). The CDR3 has 15 amino acids. V was pared by 2 bases and J by 5 bases, with 15 bases between. The chain's CDR3 is CASSLQRLSRETQYF. CDR3 in DNA: TGTGCCAGCAGCTTACAACGGCTCTCTAGGGAGACCCAGTACTTC.

The table lists this clone with a count of one. The chain couples TRBV2 to TRBJ1-4, with TRBD1 matching 7 bases. The junction had 11 bases not matched to a gene; V was cut back by 4 bases and J by 0 bases. CDR1 is SNHLY, CDR2 FYNNEI, per germline. The CDR3 has 18 amino acids. CDR3 sequence: CASSGDAGTAATNEKLFF. DNA of the CDR3: TGTGCCAGCAGTGGAGATGCCGGGACAGCTGCAACTAATGAAAAACTGTTTTTT.

This clone turned up a few times. The V and J genes are TRBV5-1 and TRBJ1-6; tentatively, D is TRBD1 (5 bases). This CDR3 is 14 amino acids long. Per germline, CDR1 SGHRS and CDR2 YFSETQ. Trimming shortened V by 0 bases and J by 9 bases, and 10 bases separated the two germline ends. The CDR3 is CASSLDSGFSPLHF. In nucleotides, the CDR3 is TGCGCCAGCAGCTTGGATTCAGGGTTTTCACCCCTCCACTTT.

The V and J genes are TRBV12-2 and TRBJ2-7; TRBD2 is the table's D call, not checked against the DNA. TRBV12-2 represents a pseudogene. The CDR3 is 14 amino acids. The CDR3 here is CASRPEGITYEQYF. The CDR3 DNA is TGTGCAAGTCGCCCCGAGGGCATTACCTACGAGCAGTACTTC.

The rearrangement links TRBV7-9 to TRBJ1-1, with D hard to call. V gave up 3 bases and J gave up 8 bases, with 13 bases separating them. CDR3 length: 13 amino acids. From germline, CDR1 is SEHNR and CDR2 FQNEAQ (reference sequence). Here the CDR3 DNA reads TGTGCCAGCAGCTTGGCGGGGTCTGGGGAAGCTTTCTTT. It specifies CASSLAGSGEAFF.

The chain couples TRBV30 to TRBJ1-2; the match to TRBD1 covers 8 bases. J gave up 3 bases and V 7 bases, and 10 bases lay outside the gene matches. The CDR3 covers 14 residues. From germline, CDR1 is GTSNPN and CDR2 SVGIG (reference sequence). DNA for the CDR3: TGTGCCTCGCTTTATGGACAGGGATACTATGGCTACACCTTC. Translation: CASLYGQGYYGYTF. Full variable domain (rest looked up from reference TRBV30 and TRBJ1-2): SQTIHQWPATLVQPVGSPLSLECTVEGTSNPNLYWYRQAAGRGLQLLFYSVGIGQISSEVPQNLSASRPQDRQFILSSKKLLLSDSGFYLCASLYGQGYYGYTFGSGTRLTVV.